The 30 T cell receptor beta chains reported below all come from one sample, sequenced in a study of cytomegalovirus exposure and HLA in healthy donors. PCR primers comprised 60 Vbeta and 13 Jbeta primers. Measured with immunoSEQ multiplex PCR; TCRdb has only the in-frame clones, and not every one. This sample has around 120,000 clones, with around four fifths found just once. The sample was PBMCs. The source is a boy aged 10-17 years in good health and CMV-seronegative.

This clone occurred once. This sequence joins TRBV5-4 and TRBJ2-2; 8 bases are a match to TRBD1. The CDR3 runs 15 residues. The V and J ends lost 4 bases and 0 bases, in that order; junction bases with no gene match: 2. Germline values: CDR1 SGHNT, CDR2 YYREEE (reference sequence). As DNA, the CDR3 is TGTGCCAGCAGCCTACAGGGGGCGAACACCGGGGAGCTGTTTTTT. Translated, it gives CASSLQGANTGELFF.

The genes are TRBV4-1 and TRBJ2-1; 12 bases align to TRBD2. CDR3 length: 17 amino acids. Germline V gene lookup returns CDR1 MGHRA and CDR2 YSYEKL. J gave up 6 bases and V 0 bases, and 6 bases lay outside the gene matches. For the CDR3, the DNA is TGCGCCAGCAGCCAAGAGCCTAGCGGGAGGGCATCCAATGAGCAGTTCTTC. It encodes CASSQEPSGRASNEQFF.

The rearrangement uses TRBV5-6 and TRBJ2-7, with 7 bases matching TRBD2. The germline gives CDR1 SGHDT, CDR2 YYEEEE. After removal of 4 bases from V and 4 bases from J, the junction contained 8 bases not matched to a gene. The CDR3 is made up of 14 amino acids. CDR3 DNA sequence: TGTGCCAGCAGCCCTCCGGGACTACCTTACGAGCAGTACTTC. Translating it yields CASSPPGLPYEQYF. Filled out from reference TRBV5-6 and TRBJ2-7, the complete variable domain reads DAGVTQSPTHLIKTRGQQVTLRCSPKSGHDTVSWYQQALGQGPQFIFQYYEEEERQRGNFPDRFSGHQFPNYSSELNVNALLLGDSALYLCASSPPGLPYEQYFGPGTRLTVT.

The V gene is TRBV6-1, the J gene TRBJ2-3, with D possibly being TRBD2 (5 bases). V was pared by 6 bases and J by 4 bases, with 11 bases between. The CDR3 loop spans 13 amino acids. Germline CDR1 and CDR2: MNHNS and SASEGT. The CDR3 DNA reads TGTGCCAGCAGAACCCTGGAGGCAGATACGCAGTATTTT. Its protein product is CASRTLEADTQYF.

There are a few counts of this clone. The chain carries TRBV7-2 and TRBJ2-7; 13 nucleotides agree with TRBD2. The germline V gene encodes CDR1 SGHTA and CDR2 FQGNSA. This CDR3 is 16 amino acids long. V shed 4 bases and J 3 bases; nucleotides not matched to a gene: 6. The chain's CDR3 is CASSSSGTSGVYEQYF. The DNA for the CDR3 is TGTGCCAGCAGCTCCTCCGGGACTAGCGGGGTCTACGAGCAGTACTTC.

The CDR3 is CAWTKGTGGRYEQYF. The CDR3 nucleotides read TGTGCCTGGACGAAAGGGACAGGGGGACGCTACGAGCAGTACTTC. The V gene is TRBV30, the J gene TRBJ2-7; the match to TRBD1 covers 11 bases. The CDR3 totals 15 residues. Losses at the gene ends were 4 bases for V and 3 bases for J; bases not matched to a gene: 8. Germline CDR1 is GTSNPN and CDR2 is SVGIG (reference sequence).

The chain recombines TRBV6-1 with TRBJ1-5, with unresolved D. There are 18 residues in the CDR3. Germline CDR1 and CDR2: MNHNS and SASEGT. Deletions cut 2 bases from V and 2 bases from J, with 19 bases between. Here the CDR3 reads CASSENLISSRGNQPQHF. The CDR3 DNA sequence: TGTGCCAGCAGTGAAAATCTTATATCCTCGAGGGGCAATCAGCCCCAGCATTTT.

The chain is built from TRBV4-1 and TRBJ2-5; unclear D gene. The V gene lost 1 base and the J gene lost 5 bases, with 5 bases spanning the gap. The CDR3 contains 12 residues. CDR1 is MGHRA, CDR2 YSYEKL, per germline. CDR3 loop: CASSQGGETQYF. The CDR3 DNA follows: TGCGCCAGCAGCCAAGGAGGCGAGACCCAGTACTTC.

This clone was found a few times. V is TRBV30 and J is TRBJ2-5; D remains ambiguous. The CDR3 contains 13 residues. V was shortened by 4 bases and J by 5 bases, with 14 bases between the two germline ends. In germline, CDR1 is GTSNPN, CDR2 SVGIG (reference sequence). The CDR3 loop is CAWTSEITETQYF. CDR3 nucleotides: TGTGCCTGGACATCGGAGATTACGGAGACCCAGTACTTC.

This chain uses TRBV2 with TRBJ2-3; D unclear. V was cut by 1 base and J by 2 bases, with 16 bases left in between. This CDR3 has 17 amino acids. CDR1 and CDR2 (germline): SNHLY, FYNNEI. CDR3 sequence reads: CASSEGRYIGSTDTQYF. DNA of the CDR3: TGTGCCAGCAGTGAAGGGCGGTACATTGGGTCCACAGATACGCAGTATTTT.

This chain uses TRBV11-3 with TRBJ2-3; 7 bases agree with TRBD2. CDR1 is SGHNT and CDR2 is YENEEA in the germline V gene. Trimming at V came to 2 bases and at J to 1 base, leaving 3 bases not matched to a gene. There are 15 residues in the CDR3. CDR3 sequence reads: CASSLSAGGTDTQYF. For the CDR3, the DNA is TGTGCCAGCAGCTTATCGGCGGGGGGCACAGATACGCAGTATTTT.

J is TRBJ2-1 and V is TRBV30; 8 nucleotides align to TRBD1. The CDR3 loop spans 14 amino acids. Trimming took 1 base from V and 4 from J; bases not matched to a gene: 3. Germline V CDR1 and CDR2: GTSNPN, SVGIG (reference sequence). Here the CDR3 reads CAWSGDRGYNEQFF. The CDR3 nucleotides read TGTGCCTGGAGTGGTGACAGGGGTTACAATGAGCAGTTCTTC.

The chain combines TRBV4-3 with TRBJ2-3, with D unresolved. V was shortened by 0 bases and J by 7 bases, with 8 bases between the two germline ends. CDR1 is LGHNA and CDR2 is YSLEER in the germline V gene. The CDR3 consists of 13 residues. CDR3 in DNA: TGCGCCAGCAGCCAAGATTGGCAGTATACGCAGTATTTT. As protein: CASSQDWQYTQYF.

The genes are TRBV19 and TRBJ1-1, with a tentative D call TRBD1 (6 bases). Trimming took off 5 bases at V and 7 bases at J, with 20 bases between the two ends. The germline CDR1 and CDR2 sequences are LNHDA and SQIVND (reference sequence). The CDR3 spans 15 residues. CDR3 protein: CASSFVDSRSFEAFF. The DNA of the CDR3 is TGTGCCAGTAGTTTCGTGGACAGTCGCTCCTTTGAAGCTTTCTTT.

This chain connects TRBV7-9 to TRBJ2-3; 9 bases are a match to TRBD1. Germline CDR1 and CDR2: SEHNR and FQNEAQ (reference sequence). J was trimmed by 1 base and V by 7 bases; bases with no gene match: 9. The CDR3 is made up of 16 amino acids. The CDR3 sequence: CASTPDRGSGTDTQYF. In DNA, the CDR3 is TGTGCCAGCACCCCCGACAGGGGGTCGGGCACAGATACGCAGTATTTT.

The J gene is TRBJ1-5, the V gene TRBV11-2; D perhaps matches TRBD1 (6 bases). CDR1 SGHAT and CDR2 FQNNGV come from the germline V gene. The CDR3 consists of 16 residues. The V and J ends lost 1 base and 4 bases respectively, with 14 bases between them. For the CDR3, the DNA is TGTGCCAGCAGCTTAGTAATGGGGGCAAGGAATCAGCCCCAGCATTTT. Amino acids: CASSLVMGARNQPQHF.

The V gene is TRBV7-6, the J gene TRBJ2-7; maybe TRBD2 (6 bases). Germline-derived CDR1 and CDR2 are SGHVS and FNYEAQ. Trimming removed 1 base at V and 7 bases at J, with 20 bases between. The CDR3 loop spans 16 amino acids. The CDR3 nucleotides are TGTGCCAGCAGCTTAGGGCCCCCGGGGCGGGAAGGTGAGCAGTACTTC. This sequence encodes CASSLGPPGREGEQYF.

V gene TRBV5-4 combines with J gene TRBJ2-5; 7 bases map to TRBD1. TRBJ2-7 matches the DNA end more closely, so the J call is doubtful. CDR1 and CDR2 (germline): SGHNT, YYREEE (reference sequence). CDR3 size: 18 residues. The CDR3 region is CASSLGRRGRQGWDEQYF. In DNA form, the CDR3 reads TGTGCCAGCAGCTTGGGGCGACGTGGCCGACAGGGCTGGGACGAGCAGTACTTC.

The chain links TRBV5-4 to TRBJ1-1; D possibly corresponds to TRBD1 (5 bases). The length of the CDR3 is 17 residues. Looked up from germline, CDR1 is SGHNT and CDR2 is YYREEE (reference sequence). The V end was cut by 0 bases, the J end by 5 bases, with 20 bases between. CDR3 nucleotide sequence: TGTGCCAGCAGCTTGGGTCAGATTTACGTGGGGGGGACTGAAGCTTTCTTT. Protein product: CASSLGQIYVGGTEAFF.

This clone turned up a few times. This rearrangement joins TRBV11-3 to TRBJ2-7; 9 nucleotides align to TRBD1. The CDR3 loop spans 13 amino acids. CDR1 is SGHNT and CDR2 is YENEEA in the germline V gene. Trimming cost V 6 bases and J 6 bases; bases outside gene matches: 6. The CDR3 bases are TGTGCCAGCAGTTGGGGACAGGGTGGCGAGCAGTACTTC. Translating it yields CASSWGQGGEQYF.

The chain carries TRBV15 and TRBJ1-4, with D maybe TRBD1 (6 bases). Trimming took off 4 bases at V and 8 bases at J, with 20 bases between the two ends. CDR3 length: 16 amino acids. CDR1 and CDR2 from the germline V gene are LNHNV and YYDKDF (reference sequence). The CDR3 spells CATSNEYGRGGEKLFF. The DNA of the CDR3 is TGTGCCACCAGCAACGAGTACGGCAGGGGCGGGGAAAAACTGTTTTTT.

The V call is TRBV7-2, the J call TRBJ2-7; 10 bases line up with TRBD2. The J segment lost 6 bases and the V segment lost 1 base, leaving 0 bases of the junction unmatched. This CDR3 region has 13 residues. Germline lookup yields CDR1 SGHTA and CDR2 FQGNSA. CDR3 loop: CASSLGTSGEQYF. For the CDR3, the DNA is TGTGCCAGCAGCTTAGGGACTAGCGGCGAGCAGTACTTC.

V is TRBV20-1 and J is TRBJ2-1; possible D gene TRBD2, 5 bases. V was trimmed by 5 bases and J by 12 bases, leaving 14 bases between them. The germline V gene encodes CDR1 DFQATT and CDR2 SNEGSKA (reference sequence). The CDR3 is made up of 11 amino acids. The CDR3 nucleotides are TGCAGTGCTCGACTACCCCCTATGCAGTTCTTC. This codes for CSARLPPMQFF.

J is TRBJ2-5 and V is TRBV2, with TRBD1 identical over 7 bases. Germline assignment: CDR1 SNHLY and CDR2 FYNNEI. The CDR3 has 14 amino acids. With 8 bases clipped from V and 5 bases from J, the junction kept 11 bases outside the gene matches. CDR3 in amino acids: CASVKTGKRETQYF. The CDR3 DNA follows: TGTGCCAGCGTGAAGACAGGGAAGCGGGAGACCCAGTACTTC.

The V and J genes are TRBV2 and TRBJ2-5; tentative D call: TRBD1 (6 bases). CDR1 and CDR2 (germline): SNHLY, FYNNEI. The CDR3 consists of 12 residues. Trimming took 5 bases from V and 14 from J, leaving 18 bases between them. CDR3 in amino acids: CASSQDSPPLYF. The CDR3 DNA follows: TGTGCCAGCAGTCAGGACAGTCCGCCCCTCTACTTC.

The V and J genes are TRBV20-1 and TRBJ1-1; D gene uncertain. The CDR3 is made up of 11 amino acids. The germline V and J ends were trimmed by 6 bases and 9 bases, with 14 bases remaining between them. Per the germline V gene, CDR1 is DFQATT and CDR2 is SNEGSKA (reference sequence). CDR3 sequence: CSAQFAAQAFF. CDR3 sequence (DNA): TGCAGTGCCCAGTTTGCGGCCCAAGCTTTCTTT.

There are a few counts of this clone. This chain uses TRBV2 with TRBJ2-7, with 8 positions matching TRBD2. The CDR3 sequence is 16 residues long. The germline V gene has CDR1 SNHLY and CDR2 FYNNEI. The ends lost 3 bases at V and 4 bases at J; junction bases unmatched: 11. The CDR3 sequence: CASSDGSASGFYEQYF. CDR3 sequence (DNA): TGTGCCAGCAGTGATGGCTCCGCTAGCGGGTTTTACGAGCAGTACTTC. The full variable domain, its missing parts supplied by reference TRBV2 and TRBJ2-7, is EPEVTQTPSHQVTQMGQEVILRCVPISNHLYFYWYRQILGQKVEFLVSFYNNEISEKSEIFDDQFSVERPDGSNFTLKIRSTKLEDSAMYFCASSDGSASGFYEQYFGPGTRLTVT.

The gene calls are TRBV2 and TRBJ2-2; 9 nucleotides align to TRBD1. CDR3 length: 15 residues. Germline CDR1 and CDR2: SNHLY and FYNNEI. V lost 5 bases and J lost 3; bases outside the gene matches: 4. The CDR3 nucleotides read TGTGCCAGCAGTCTCCGGGACAGGGACACCGGGGAGCTGTTTTTT. It translates to CASSLRDRDTGELFF. The full variable domain, rest sourced from reference TRBV2 and TRBJ2-2, is EPEVTQTPSHQVTQMGQEVILRCVPISNHLYFYWYRQILGQKVEFLVSFYNNEISEKSEIFDDQFSVERPDGSNFTLKIRSTKLEDSAMYFCASSLRDRDTGELFFGEGSRLTVL.

This rearrangement joins TRBV7-2 to TRBJ2-2; tentative D call: TRBD1 (6 bases). Germline V lookup: CDR1 SGHTA, CDR2 FQGNSA. This CDR3 spans 15 amino acids. V was trimmed by 8 bases and J by 3 bases, leaving 16 bases between them. The CDR3 sequence is CASRTGISHTGELFF. DNA for the CDR3: TGTGCCAGCCGTACAGGGATTTCGCACACCGGGGAGCTGTTTTTT.

The chain has TRBV13 and TRBJ1-2, with 10 positions matching TRBD1. V lost 5 bases to trimming and J lost 2 bases; unmatched junction nucleotides: 17. Germline CDR1 reads PRHDT; CDR2 reads FYEKMQ (reference sequence). This CDR3 is 19 amino acids long. The CDR3 is CASSVLSGTGADHNYGYTF. DNA for the CDR3: TGTGCCAGCAGCGTTTTGTCCGGGACAGGGGCCGATCACAACTATGGCTACACCTTC. The whole variable domain, remainder taken from reference TRBV13 and TRBJ1-2, is AAGVIQSPRHLIKEKRETATLKCYPIPRHDTVYWYQQGPGQDPQFLISFYEKMQSDKGSIPDRFSAQQFSDYHSELNMSSLELGDSALYFCASSVLSGTGADHNYGYTFGSGTRLTVV.